This T cell receptor beta chain is from a study of cytomegalovirus exposure and HLA in healthy donors. Overall study context: A preliminary data release comprised tens of millions of unique TCRs obtained from HLA-typed donors.

The PCR ran on 60 Vbeta and 13 Jbeta primers. Sequencing was performed with immunoSEQ multiplex PCR; in TCRdb, only in-frame clones are kept and a portion is missing. This table holds more than 95,000 clones, 73% found once. Findings and limits, study-wide: The study found most TCR sequences rare, yet found some public TCRs in many donors. Analyses of presence/absence relied on an assumption of roughly uniform sequencing depth across donors. In a later analysis, the majority of CMV-associated beta chains seemingly showed HLA restriction.

In regard to this clone: Its antigen remains unknown.

Germline CDR1 WNHNN, CDR2 SYGVQD (reference sequence). The CDR3 spans 11 residues. With 5 bases removed from V and 12 bases from J, the gap between germline ends came to 11 bases. The source material was PBMCs. This TCR derives from a man in his 60s in good health and CMV-seropositive. V is TRBV10-1 and J is TRBJ2-1; D gene ambiguous. CDR3 loop: CASSFRERQFF. In DNA form, the CDR3 reads TGCGCCAGCAGTTTCCGAGAGAGGCAGTTCTTC.